Sequencing of this TCR beta chain was carried out in a study of cytomegalovirus exposure and HLA in healthy donors. Across the whole study: Earlier results showed 90 million to 120 million unique TCR beta sequences derived from about 179 million T cells. A preliminary data release comprised tens of millions of unique TCRs obtained from HLA-typed donors.

Study-wide results and caveats: High sensitivity and specificity were reportedly achieved when the classifier diagnosed cytomegalovirus status. Sequencing likely produced, as an artifact, a cluster of highly shared sequence variants.

This clone turned up a few times. What it recognizes is unknown. The PCR used 60 Vbeta and 13 Jbeta primers. Method: immunoSEQ multiplex PCR; TCRdb's copy keeps in-frame clones and lacks some. The table has 110,000 or so clones, under 80% seen once; the top ten hold around 4%. In germline, CDR1 is MNHNY, CDR2 SVGAGI (reference sequence). V shed 6 bases, J shed 2 bases, and the junction held 6 bases outside the gene matches. The CDR3 loop spans 15 amino acids. The sequence came from a woman in her forties in good health and CMV-seropositive. The sequencing sample was made of PBMCs. V usage is TRBV6-6 and J usage is TRBJ2-3; 9 nucleotides line up with TRBD2. The CDR3 region has the DNA TGTGCCAGCAGCCTGGGACTAGCCTCCACAGATACGCAGTATTTT. Translation: CASSLGLASTDTQYF.